This TCR beta chain was sequenced for a study of blood T cell repertoires in COVID-19. In the study overall: PBMCs, B-cell-depleted T cells, or T cells were the source of the cDNA or gDNA that made up the material.

Methods used by the authors: Reference gene primer amplification yielded estimated nucleated cell counts. TCRdb's table, derived via immunoSEQ multiplex PCR, lists solely in-frame clones and lacks some. V and J calls and clone size are those listed in that table; D and trimming were worked out from the DNA. The repertoire holds 200,000 or so clones, with about nine tenths as singletons. The study assigned cohorts using participant-reported clinical history. This receptor was obtained from a woman aged 40 to 55 with acute COVID-19. The sample comprised PBMCs or T cells enriched from blood (not recorded which).

The CDR3 region is CASSPAGTGPNGELFF. The CDR3 DNA sequence: TGTGCCAGCAGCCCCGCCGGGACAGGGCCTAACGGGGAGCTGTTTTTT. The V gene is TRBV9, the J gene TRBJ2-2, with 9 bases that match TRBD1. The CDR3 length is 16 residues. Unmatched junction bases numbered 11, after V lost 4 bases and J lost 7 bases. CDR1 and CDR2 (germline): SGDLS, YYNGEE. Looking up the rest from reference TRBV9 and TRBJ2-2 gives the full variable domain: DSGVTQTPKHLITATGQRVTLRCSPRSGDLSVYWYQQSLDQGLQFLIQYYNGEERAKGNILERFSAQQFPDLHSELNLSSLELGDSALYFCASSPAGTGPNGELFFGEGSRLTVL.